Below are 5 T cell receptor beta chains sequenced from a single sample in a study of OX40 agonist ivuxolimab in advanced cancers. Clones were sequenced by immunoSEQ multiplex PCR, and TCRdb holds only the in-frame ones, with some missing. The data hold roughly 90,000 clones, with around 90% observed a single time. This specimen consisted of CD4+ or CD8+ T cells sorted from blood, obtained in a trial of the OX40 agonist ivuxolimab. The receptors shown here come from an adult with an advanced solid tumor such as melanoma, head and neck, liver or kidney cancer.

The V gene is TRBV18, the J gene TRBJ2-7, with 7 nucleotides matching TRBD2. The CDR3 runs 14 residues. Germline V lookup: CDR1 KGHSH, CDR2 LQKENI. V was pared by 6 bases and J by 2 bases, with 7 bases of the junction left unmatched. The CDR3 bases are TGTGCCAGCTCGATGCTAGCGGTTACCTACGAGCAGTACTTC. Translation: CASSMLAVTYEQYF.

The chain links TRBV18 to TRBJ1-5, with D possibly being TRBD1 (5 bases). Germline V CDR1 and CDR2: KGHSH, LQKENI. This CDR3 is built from 14 residues. V dropped 3 bases and J dropped 3 bases, with 9 bases sitting between them. Written as DNA, the CDR3 is TGTGCCAGCTCACCTTTCAGGGACAATCAGCCCCAGCATTTT. Residues: CASSPFRDNQPQHF.

This clone was counted once. This chain links TRBV7-2 with TRBJ2-7, with D possibly matching TRBD2 (5 bases). Trimming shortened V by 5 bases and J by 1 base, and 12 bases separated the two germline ends. Germline CDR1 is SGHTA and CDR2 is FQGNSA. This CDR3 contains 14 residues. CDR3: CASSLLSGSYEQYF. CDR3 DNA: TGTGCCAGCAGCCTCCTATCGGGGTCCTACGAGCAGTACTTC.

This sequence joins TRBV7-9 and TRBJ1-2; possible D gene TRBD1, 6 bases. Per germline, CDR1 SEHNR and CDR2 FQNEAQ (reference sequence). The CDR3 sequence is 14 residues long. Deletions cut 4 bases from V and 3 bases from J, with 12 bases between. CDR3 protein: CASSSGGTHYGYTF. CDR3 nucleotides: TGTGCCAGCAGCTCGGGGGGCACCCACTATGGCTACACCTTC. The entire variable domain, with the rest obtained from reference TRBV7-9 and TRBJ1-2, is as follows: DTGVSQNPRHKITKRGQNVTFRCDPISEHNRLYWYRQTLGQGPEFLTYFQNEAQLEKSRLLSDRFSAERPKGSFSTLEIQRTEQGDSAMYLCASSSGGTHYGYTFGSGTRLTVV.

This chain joins TRBV9 and TRBJ2-7; no reliable D call. Germline CDR1 and CDR2: SGDLS and YYNGEE. The CDR3 runs to 15 residues. Trimming removed 0 bases from V and 2 bases from J, with 12 bases in between. CDR3 sequence (DNA): TGTGCCAGCAGCGTAGGTGGCCAGCTTCCCTACGAGCAGTACTTC. The encoded protein is CASSVGGQLPYEQYF.